This T cell receptor (beta chain) derives from a study of Graves' ophthalmopathy and Graves' hyperthyroidism (dated by TCRdb to 2016 to 2019). Turning to the overall study: Peripheral blood was collected at initial diagnosis, prior to any treatment. The independent validation cohort included approximately 19 hyperthyroidism patients plus 17 patients who later progressed from hyperthyroidism to ophthalmopathy. Following sample collection, hyperthyroidism patients were given methimazole at a starting dose of 30 mg daily, and ophthalmopathy patients were given high-dose intravenous methylprednisolone. In total, 135 blood samples were TCR-sequenced: some 40 ophthalmopathy, over 70 hyperthyroidism and roughly 17 hyperthyroidism-to-ophthalmopathy patients. In about six hyperthyroidism patients, T-cell repertoires of thyroid tissue and blood were compared. To explore V-J signatures that separate ophthalmopathy from hyperthyroidism, a discovery set of about 100 patients was enrolled, consisting of more than 40 with ophthalmopathy and 57 with stable hyperthyroidism. To tell Graves' ophthalmopathy apart from Graves' hyperthyroidism, and to predict which patients would progress to ophthalmopathy, the study relied on TCR beta repertoire signatures.

For repertoire sequencing, the TCR beta CDR3 regions were amplified from RNA transcripts. A first-round RT-PCR used HTBI primers with the Qiagen OneStep RT-PCR kit, followed by a second-round multiplex PCR, size selection and purification. Sequencing of the libraries was carried out on an Illumina HiSeq2000 in paired-end mode with 100 bp reads. In the original analysis: SOAPnuke was used to process the reads, throwing out any read that had adapters, had uncalled bases, had a mean Phred below 15, or lacked an exact constant-primer or identifier match. COPE v1.2.5 was used to merge the high-quality paired reads. Each unique nucleotide sequence was treated as a clonotype, and MiTCR v1.1 was used to align the clonotypes to the IMGT TRB V, D and J references. Only V-J combinations with frequency above 0.0001 were analysed, covering around 99% of repertoires. For each V-J combination, a TCR clonal expansion and chaos score was defined as the ratio of F50 clonal expansion to chaos observed in the TCRdist matrix. Features were reduced by Welch's t-statistics and random forest to approximately 13 V-J combinations, which fed a naive Bayes classifier. The Morisita-Horn index was used to measure how similar the thyroid and blood repertoires were. TCRdb passed the public sequencing reads through fastp at Q25 and MiXCR, retaining productive beta sequences. Records with the same CDR3 protein are collapsed into one entry carrying the most frequent genes and DNA. The V and J calls reflect TCRdb's pipeline rather than the authors' work. Within this sample are about 740,000 distinct CDR3 sequences, with roughly two fifths of them counted one time only. The biggest ten clones account for 44% of the sample.

The CDR3 starts with the cysteine, ends with the phenylalanine, and has 13 residues. This entry keeps only the CDR3 DNA: 39 bases, framed from base 1. At the junction V is shortened by 6 bases and J by 5 bases; bases outside the gene matches: 3. CDR1 is given as MNHEY and CDR2 as SVGAGI, both from the germline V gene. Overall study results and their limits: Among expanded thyroid clonotypes with frequency above 0.001, most also showed up in blood, which suggests that blood repertoires may reflect the thyroid immune response. In cross-validation, the 13-signature model distinguished ophthalmopathy from stable hyperthyroidism with approximately 88% sensitivity and around 81% specificity, and in the test set the corresponding values were roughly 80% and 75%. Sample size was not predetermined statistically, and investigators were not blinded to group allocation. In validation, the model predicted ophthalmopathy progression with 70.59% sensitivity and 72.22% specificity; some 13 predicted patients were CT-confirmed with GO in a median of about 7.1 months.

Patients with ophthalmopathy had moderately to severely active disease, with a Clinical Activity Score of 3 or more, a NOSPECS grade of 4 or more, and a disease duration of less than 3 months. Anyone with other autoimmune diseases, uncontrolled infections, pregnancy or lactation was excluded from the study. Diagnosis relied on clinical symptoms, serum thyroxine, TRAb, thyroid ultrasound and orbital computed tomography. Ficoll-Paque density gradient centrifugation was used to isolate PBMCs from under 11 ml of fresh peripheral blood. Trizol reagent was used to extract the total RNA, and its quality was then checked on an Agilent 2100 Bioanalyzer. There are a few counts of this clonotype. The clone's antigen remains unknown. Base qualities are not provided; no much larger clone lies one nucleotide away.

The TCR originated in an adult man with Graves' ophthalmopathy. Sequencing used peripheral blood. Recombination linked TRBV6-5 to TRBJ1-2; TRBD1 matches 10 bases in the middle. The nucleotides are TGTGCCAGCAGGTGGGACAGGGGATATGGCTACACCTTC. This yields the protein CASRWDRGYGYTF.